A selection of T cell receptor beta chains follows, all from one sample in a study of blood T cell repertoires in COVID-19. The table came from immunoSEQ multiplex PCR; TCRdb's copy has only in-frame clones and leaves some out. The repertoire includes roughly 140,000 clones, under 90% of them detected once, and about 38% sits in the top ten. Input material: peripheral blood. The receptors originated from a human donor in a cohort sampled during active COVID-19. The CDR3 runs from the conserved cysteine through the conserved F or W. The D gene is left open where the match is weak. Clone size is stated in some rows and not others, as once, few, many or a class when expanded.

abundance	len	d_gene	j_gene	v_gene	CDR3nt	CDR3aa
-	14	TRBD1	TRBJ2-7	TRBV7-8	TGTGCCAGCAGCTTGGGGACAGGGATCTACGAGCAGTACTTC	CASSLGTGIYEQYF
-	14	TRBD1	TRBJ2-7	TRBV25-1	TGTGCCACCAGTTCCTCGACAGGGGCCCACGAGCAGTACTTC	CATSSSTGAHEQYF
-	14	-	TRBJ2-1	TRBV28	TGTGCCAGCAGTACGGAGCCAACATACAATGAGCAGTTCTTC	CASSTEPTYNEQFF
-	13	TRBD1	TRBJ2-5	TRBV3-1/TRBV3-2	TGTGCCAGCAGCCAGGACAGGGTTGAGACCCAGTACTTC	CASSQDRVETQYF
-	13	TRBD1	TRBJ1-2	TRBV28	TGTGCCAGCAGTTTCAGGACAGGGCCTGGCTACACCTTC	CASSFRTGPGYTF
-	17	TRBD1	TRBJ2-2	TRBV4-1	TGCGCCAGCAGCCACCAGGCGGGACAGGTGAACACCGGGGAGCTGTTTTTT	CASSHQAGQVNTGELFF
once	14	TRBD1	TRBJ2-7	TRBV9	TGTGCCAGCAGCGCCGGACAGGGTGGATACGAGCAGTACTTC	CASSAGQGGYEQYF
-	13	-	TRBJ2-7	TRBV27	TGTGCCAGCACTCGGGGACTCACCTACGAGCAGTACTTC	CASTRGLTYEQYF
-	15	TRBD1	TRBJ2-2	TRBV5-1	TGCGCCAGCAGCTTGGTGGCAGGGGGTCCCGGGGAGCTGTTTTTT	CASSLVAGGPGELFF
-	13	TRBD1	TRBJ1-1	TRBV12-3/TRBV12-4	TGTGCCAGCAGTTTAGGAGCCGACAGGGGGGTTTTCTTT	CASSLGADRGVFF
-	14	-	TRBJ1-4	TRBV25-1	TGTGCCAGCAGTCCGCCAGGATCTGTTGAAAAACTGTTTTTT	CASSPPGSVEKLFF
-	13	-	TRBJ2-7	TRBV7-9	TGTGCCAGCAGCTTAGCGCATGGGCGCGAGCAGTACTTC	CASSLAHGREQYF
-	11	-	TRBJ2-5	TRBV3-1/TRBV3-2	TGTGCCAGCAGCCACGGAGAGACCCAGTACTTC	CASSHGETQYF
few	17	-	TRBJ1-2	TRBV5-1	TGCGCCAGCAGCTTGGCGACGTCCACTACCCTTAACTATGGCTACACCTTC	CASSLATSTTLNYGYTF
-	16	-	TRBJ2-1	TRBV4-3	TGCGCCAGCAGCCAAGATCGCCGCGGGACGTACAATGAGCAGTTCTTC	CASSQDRRGTYNEQFF
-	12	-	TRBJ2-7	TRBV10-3	TGTGCCATCAGTGAACAGTCAGTGAAGCAGTACTTC	CAISEQSVKQYF
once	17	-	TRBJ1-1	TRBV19	TGTGCCAGTAGTATGAAGTTGACAAGATCAAAGAACACTGAAGCTTTCTTT	CASSMKLTRSKNTEAFF
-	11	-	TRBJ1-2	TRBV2	TGTGCCGGTGACAGGCGATACGGCTACACCTTC	CAGDRRYGYTF
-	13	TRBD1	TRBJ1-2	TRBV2	TGTGCCAGCAGTCCTACTCAGGGGGGTGGCTACACCTTC	CASSPTQGGGYTF
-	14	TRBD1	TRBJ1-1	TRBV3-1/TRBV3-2	TGTGCCAGCAGCCAAGATTGGGGACAGGGAAAAGCTTTCTTT	CASSQDWGQGKAFF